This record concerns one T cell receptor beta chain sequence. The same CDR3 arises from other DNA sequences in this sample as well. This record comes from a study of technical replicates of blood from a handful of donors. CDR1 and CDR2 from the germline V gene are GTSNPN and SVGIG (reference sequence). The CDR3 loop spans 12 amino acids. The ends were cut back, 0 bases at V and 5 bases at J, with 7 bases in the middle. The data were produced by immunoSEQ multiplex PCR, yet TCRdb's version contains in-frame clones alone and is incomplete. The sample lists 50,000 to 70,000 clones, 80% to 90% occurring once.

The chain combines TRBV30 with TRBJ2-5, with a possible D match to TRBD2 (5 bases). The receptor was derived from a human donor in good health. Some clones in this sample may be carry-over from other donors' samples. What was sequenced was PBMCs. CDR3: CAWSVRGETQYF. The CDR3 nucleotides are TGTGCCTGGAGTGTACGGGGTGAGACCCAGTACTTC.